This TCR beta chain was observed in a study of blood T cells in healthy people across ages. Study results and caveats: Relative to aged donors, long-lived donors carried more naive CD4+ cells and displayed higher diversity. Since the PBMCs were unsorted, naive and antigen-experienced cells could not be conclusively compared.

The authors ran a second PCR of roughly 6 to 11 cycles using a sample-barcoded 5' primer and a J-beta primer mix. TCRdb independently ran MiXCR on the 5' RACE reads; one entry per CDR3 protein. Of 800,000 or so distinct CDR3 sequences listed, 20% to 25% are singletons. Concerning this clonotype: Its antigen is unidentified.

Germline lookup yields CDR1 SGHRS and CDR2 YFSETQ. The CDR3 consists of 16 residues. Trimming took 1 base from V and 0 from J; bases not matched to a gene: 4. The sample was also reused in another study, on T cells of mothers and their children. That publication notes: Relative to unrelated pairs, biologically related mother-child dyads exhibited marginally greater, non-significant overlap. Persisting microchimeric T cell clones went undetected.

What was sequenced was blood. This sequence originates from a boy younger than 18 in good health. The chain links TRBV5-1 to TRBJ2-3, with 8 bases matching TRBD2. DNA for the CDR3: TGCGCCAGCAGCTTGAGGTCTAGCGGGAGCACAGATACGCAGTATTTT. Its translation: CASSLRSSGSTDTQYF. The full variable domain, its missing parts supplied by reference TRBV5-1 and TRBJ2-3, is KAGVTQTPRYLIKTRGQQVTLSCSPISGHRSVSWYQQTPGQGLQFLFEYFSETQRNKGNFPGRFSGRQFSNSRSEMNVSTLELGDSALYLCASSLRSSGSTDTQYFGPGTRLTVL.